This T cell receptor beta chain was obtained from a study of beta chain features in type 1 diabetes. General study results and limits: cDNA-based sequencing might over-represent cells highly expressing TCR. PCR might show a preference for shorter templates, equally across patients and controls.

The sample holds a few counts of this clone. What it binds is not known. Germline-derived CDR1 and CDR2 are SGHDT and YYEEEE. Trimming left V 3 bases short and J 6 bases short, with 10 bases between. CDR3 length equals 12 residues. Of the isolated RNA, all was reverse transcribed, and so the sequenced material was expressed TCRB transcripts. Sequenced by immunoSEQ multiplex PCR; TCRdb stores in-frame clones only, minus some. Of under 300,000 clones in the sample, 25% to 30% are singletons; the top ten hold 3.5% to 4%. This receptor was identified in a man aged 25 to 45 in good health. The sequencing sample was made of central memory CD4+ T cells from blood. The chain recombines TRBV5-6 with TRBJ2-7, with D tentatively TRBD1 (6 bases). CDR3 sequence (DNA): TGTGCCAGCAGCTGGGGCAGGGGCGAGCAGTACTTC. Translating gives CASSWGRGEQYF.